This entry is about one T cell receptor beta chain. TCRdb fed the 5' RACE reads into MiXCR, producing one record per CDR3 protein. The data contain some 53,000 distinct CDR3 sequences, roughly 7.5% of them singletons. The data belong to a study of spatial heterogeneity in lung cancer. The time point here: sample taken at primary tumor resection. Unsorted whole RNA of tumor, nontumor lung or frozen PBMC was sequenced. This CDR3 has 13 residues. Trimming removed 11 bases at V and 1 base at J, with 15 bases between. Germline assignment: CDR1 MNHNS and CDR2 SASEGT. The receptor was isolated from a female donor with early-stage non-small cell lung cancer. This chain joins TRBV6-1 and TRBJ2-7, with D uncertain. This material consisted of PBMCs, taken at surgery. For the CDR3, the DNA is TGTGCCTCAGCCGCGGTCTCATCCTACGAGCAGTACTTC. Protein: CASAAVSSYEQYF.